The 23 T cell receptor beta chains below come from one sample, sequenced in a study of graft-versus-host responses after intestinal transplantation. Generated by immunoSEQ multiplex PCR, the TCRdb table keeps only in-frame clones and is missing some. The table records 75,000 to 100,000 clones, 90% of them present only once. The source material was PBMCs, sampled roughly 68 weeks after intestinal transplant. The receptors here all came from a human patient who received an intestinal transplant, so some T cells may come from the graft donor.

The chain has TRBV2 and TRBJ2-1; D may be TRBD1 or TRBD2 (6 bases each). This CDR3 comprises 14 residues. From germline, CDR1 is SNHLY and CDR2 FYNNEI. Trimming removed 8 bases from V and 8 bases from J, with 19 bases in between. The CDR3 DNA reads TGTGCCAGCGGCAGGAGGGGGTTCACCCATGAGCAGTTCTTC. This gives the protein CASGRRGFTHEQFF.

This clone was seen only a few times. The chain combines TRBV5-6 with TRBJ1-6, with 7 bases aligning to TRBD1. The CDR3 contains 14 residues. The V segment lost 3 bases and the J segment 6 bases; nucleotides outside the gene matches: 3. CDR1 is SGHDT and CDR2 is YYEEEE in the germline V gene. The CDR3 sequence is CASSYRGGNSPLHF. DNA for the CDR3: TGTGCCAGCAGCTACAGGGGCGGTAATTCACCCCTCCACTTT.

The chain employs TRBV27 and TRBJ1-1, with D tentatively TRBD1 (6 bases). V was clipped by 2 bases and J by 3 bases, with 16 bases between them. This CDR3 comprises 16 residues. Germline V lookup: CDR1 MNHEY, CDR2 SMNVEV (reference sequence). The CDR3 DNA reads as TGTGCCAGCAGTTTAAAAGTCGGACGGGGGCACACTGAAGCTTTCTTT. Protein product: CASSLKVGRGHTEAFF.

V and J are TRBV6-5 and TRBJ2-7; possibly TRBD1 for D (5 bases). Germline CDR1 is MNHEY and CDR2 is SVGAGI. V lost 5 bases, J lost 12 bases, and 14 bases lay in between. This CDR3 region has 11 residues. Here the CDR3 reads CASSRQGRSYF. The CDR3, as DNA: TGTGCCAGCAGTCGTCAGGGTCGGTCGTACTTC.

This clone was recorded a few times. The gene calls are TRBV14 and TRBJ1-2; TRBD1 matches at 9 bases. The CDR3 consists of 12 residues. Per germline, CDR1 SGHDN and CDR2 FVKESK. V dropped 5 bases and J dropped 7; count of bases not matched to a gene: 2. The CDR3 spells CASSKQGAGYTF. CDR3 bases: TGTGCCAGCAGCAAACAGGGGGCTGGCTACACCTTC. The full variable domain, with the rest looked up from reference TRBV14 and TRBJ1-2, is EAGVTQFPSHSVIEKGQTVTLRCDPISGHDNLYWYRRVMGKEIKFLLHFVKESKQDESGMPNNRFLAERTGGTYSTLKVQPAELEDSGVYFCASSKQGAGYTFGSGTRLTVV.

V and J are TRBV6-1 and TRBJ1-3, with D hard to call. The V gene's germline CDR1 is MNHNS and CDR2 SASEGT. V lost 8 bases and J lost 0, with 11 bases in between. This CDR3 is 14 amino acids long. CDR3: CASAEGHSGNTIYF. In DNA form, the CDR3 reads TGTGCCAGCGCGGAAGGCCACTCTGGAAACACCATATATTTT.

The chain combines TRBV7-6 with TRBJ1-3; D might be TRBD1 (6 bases). The CDR3 spans 15 residues. Germline-derived CDR1 and CDR2 are SGHVS and FNYEAQ. Trimming shortened V by 8 bases and J by 0 bases, and 14 bases separated the two germline ends. The CDR3 nucleotides are TGTGCCAGCGTTACAGGGTCCCCCTCTGGAAACACCATATATTTT. It is translated as CASVTGSPSGNTIYF.

This rearrangement joins TRBV6-5 to TRBJ2-3; D is perhaps TRBD1 or TRBD2 (5 bases each). This CDR3 has 11 residues. From germline, CDR1 is MNHEY and CDR2 SVGAGI. V was trimmed by 2 bases and J by 8 bases, leaving 5 bases between them. This chain's CDR3 is CASSYGGTQYF. CDR3 coding DNA: TGTGCCAGCAGTTACGGGGGTACGCAGTATTTT.

This clone showed up just once. V gene TRBV7-2 combines with J gene TRBJ2-7; 9 bases match TRBD1. This CDR3 region has 14 residues. Germline values: CDR1 SGHTA, CDR2 FQGNSA. The J segment lost 2 bases and the V segment lost 6 bases, leaving 5 bases of the junction unmatched. The CDR3 sequence: CASRSDRGAYEQYF. As DNA, the CDR3 is TGTGCCAGCAGGTCGGACAGGGGCGCCTACGAGCAGTACTTC. Together with reference TRBV7-2 and TRBJ2-7, the CDR3 gives the full variable domain: GAGVSQSPSNKVTEKGKDVELRCDPISGHTALYWYRQSLGQGLEFLIYFQGNSAPDKSGLPSDRFSAERTGGSVSTLTIQRTQQEDSAVYLCASRSDRGAYEQYFGPGTRLTVT.

The rearrangement joins TRBV6-4 to TRBJ2-3; the D gene is possibly TRBD2 (5 bases). The CDR3 is made up of 14 amino acids. V was trimmed by 4 bases and J by 5 bases, leaving 13 bases between them. CDR1 and CDR2 from the germline V gene are MRHNA and SNTAGT. This chain's CDR3 is CASSGGNEGDTQYF. CDR3 coding DNA: TGTGCCAGCAGTGGTGGGAATGAGGGAGATACGCAGTATTTT.

The chain links TRBV9 to TRBJ2-7; 7 bases agree with TRBD1. Trimming at V came to 4 bases and at J to 3 bases, leaving 13 bases not matched to a gene. This CDR3 region has 16 residues. Per the germline V gene, CDR1 is SGDLS and CDR2 is YYNGEE. The CDR3 DNA reads TGTGCCAGCAGCCCCAGTGGGACAGCTTCCCTCTACGAGCAGTACTTC. It encodes CASSPSGTASLYEQYF.

This chain connects TRBV11-2 to TRBJ1-1; a possible D gene is TRBD1 (6 bases). Germline lookup yields CDR1 SGHAT and CDR2 FQNNGV. The CDR3 is 13 amino acids. V lost 1 base, J lost 10 bases, and 13 bases lay in between. CDR3 in DNA: TGTGCCAGCAGCTTAGGGAGGGGGGGCGGAGCTTTCTTT. It is translated as CASSLGRGGGAFF.

The chain links TRBV7-2 to TRBJ1-1; the D is unclear. Trimming took off 2 bases at V and 3 bases at J, with 10 bases between the two ends. This CDR3 has 14 amino acids. The germline V gene has CDR1 SGHTA and CDR2 FQGNSA. CDR3 nucleotide sequence: TGTGCCAGCAGCTTAACGTACAGAGACACTGAAGCTTTCTTT. Translating it yields CASSLTYRDTEAFF.

V usage is TRBV10-3 and J usage is TRBJ2-3, with 13 bases aligning to TRBD2. This CDR3 contains 17 residues. V gave up 9 bases and J gave up 1 base; unmatched junction bases: 10. Germline V gene data show CDR1 as ENHRY and CDR2 as SYGVKD. The chain's CDR3 is CAITGTSGVFRTDTQYF. The CDR3 nucleotides read TGTGCCATAACCGGGACTAGCGGGGTGTTCCGCACAGATACGCAGTATTTT.

The chain has TRBV18 and TRBJ1-2; no reliable D call. The CDR3 runs 14 residues. Germline V CDR1 and CDR2: KGHSH, LQKENI. V was cut by 2 bases and J by 3 bases, with 10 bases left in between. The CDR3 sequence: CASSPKEIYYGYTF. The CDR3 nucleotides are TGTGCCAGCTCACCAAAGGAGATCTACTATGGCTACACCTTC.

The chain links TRBV5-5 to TRBJ2-3, with D perhaps TRBD1 (5 bases). The V gene's germline CDR1 is SGHKS and CDR2 YYEKEE (reference sequence). V was trimmed by 0 bases and J by 2 bases, leaving 19 bases between them. This CDR3 region has 18 residues. As DNA, the CDR3 is TGTGCCAGCAGCTTGGCAATTTGGGGCTCACCCCCCACAGATACGCAGTATTTT. It encodes CASSLAIWGSPPTDTQYF.

This clone has just one count. The V call is TRBV6-5, the J call TRBJ1-2; no firm D call. The CDR3 totals 14 residues. Looked up from germline, CDR1 is MNHEY and CDR2 is SVGAGI. Trimming took 4 bases from V and 2 from J, leaving 11 bases between them. Here the CDR3 reads CASSSGAVNYGYTF. In DNA, the CDR3 is TGTGCCAGCAGTTCAGGAGCTGTAAACTATGGCTACACCTTC.

The chain couples TRBV5-1 to TRBJ2-1; 9 bases fit TRBD2. This CDR3 has 15 residues. Trimming removed 0 bases from V and 5 bases from J; junction bases left unmatched: 3. The germline CDR1 and CDR2 sequences are SGHRS and YFSETQ. CDR3 coding DNA: TGCGCCAGCAGCTTGGTGCTAGCGGGGAACAATGAGCAGTTCTTC. Translation gives CASSLVLAGNNEQFF.

The chain employs TRBV5-1 and TRBJ1-5, with unresolved D. CDR3 length: 15 amino acids. V lost 0 bases and J 0 bases, leaving 7 bases between the germline ends. In germline, CDR1 is SGHRS, CDR2 YFSETQ. In nucleotides, the CDR3 is TGCGCCAGCAGCTTGGGGGAATCTAGCAATCAGCCCCAGCATTTT. Amino acid sequence: CASSLGESSNQPQHF.

The chain uses TRBV19 and TRBJ1-1, with D uncertain. V lost 2 bases and J lost 4, with 11 bases in between. CDR3 size: 14 residues. CDR1 is LNHDA, CDR2 SQIVND, per germline (reference sequence). The DNA for the CDR3 is TGTGCCAGTAGTATAAAAGGTAAGGGCACTGAAGCTTTCTTT. As protein: CASSIKGKGTEAFF. Variable domain in full (rest from reference TRBV19 and TRBJ1-1): DGGITQSPKYLFRKEGQNVTLSCEQNLNHDAMYWYRQDPGQGLRLIYYSQIVNDFQKGDIAEGYSVSREKKESFPLTVTSAQKNPTAFYLCASSIKGKGTEAFFGQGTRLTVV.

This clone was detected once. The chain is built from TRBV6-6 and TRBJ2-3, with 7 bases lining up with TRBD1. CDR1 is MNHNY and CDR2 is SVGAGI in the germline V gene (reference sequence). V lost 6 bases and J lost 2; bases outside the gene matches: 5. The CDR3 extends over 14 amino acids. CDR3 in DNA: TGTGCCAGCAGCTGGGACAGCTTCACAGATACGCAGTATTTT. As protein: CASSWDSFTDTQYF.

The J gene is TRBJ2-1, the V gene TRBV5-1; 9 nucleotides align to TRBD2. After removal of 4 bases from V and 8 bases from J, the junction contained 7 bases not matched to a gene. Per the germline V gene, CDR1 is SGHRS and CDR2 is YFSETQ. The CDR3 contains 14 residues. Here the CDR3 DNA reads TGCGCCAGCAGCCAAGCGGGGGGCGTCCATGAGCAGTTCTTC. Translating it yields CASSQAGGVHEQFF.

A few counts support this clone. This chain connects TRBV2 to TRBJ1-1, with D hard to call. V was clipped by 8 bases and J by 4 bases, with 8 bases between them. CDR3 size: 11 residues. The germline V gene encodes CDR1 SNHLY and CDR2 FYNNEI. CDR3 sequence (DNA): TGTGCCAGCCTCGGACCCACTGAAGCTTTCTTT. The encoded protein is CASLGPTEAFF.